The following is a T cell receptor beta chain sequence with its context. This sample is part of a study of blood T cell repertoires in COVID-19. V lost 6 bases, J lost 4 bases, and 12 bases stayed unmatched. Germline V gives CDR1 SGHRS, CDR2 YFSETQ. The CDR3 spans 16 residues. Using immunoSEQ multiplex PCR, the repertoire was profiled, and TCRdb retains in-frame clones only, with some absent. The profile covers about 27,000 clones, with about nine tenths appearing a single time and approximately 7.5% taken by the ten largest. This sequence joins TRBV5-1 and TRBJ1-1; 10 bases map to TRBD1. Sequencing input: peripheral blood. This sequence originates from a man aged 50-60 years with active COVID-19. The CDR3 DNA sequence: TGCGCCAGCAACGGAGACAGGGGGCAATCTGGCACTGAAGCTTTCTTT. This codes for CASNGDRGQSGTEAFF.